Reported below is one T cell receptor beta chain. This clone has only one observation. The antigen it binds to is not known. One base away there is no much larger clone; base qualities are not given. This specimen comes from a study of blood T cell repertoires in COVID-19 (TCRdb year 2020). At the level of the whole study: Collaborator samples came from the United States, Italy and Spain and covered acute and convalescent phases of COVID-19. The material from the prospective study consisted of cDNA or gDNA derived from T cells, B-cell-depleted T cells, or PBMCs. Deeply sampled blood TCRbeta repertoires from subjects exposed to, actively infected with, or recovered from COVID-19 were included in the dataset. A freely available public database, intended as a resource for researchers studying the immune response to SARS-CoV-2, is where the repertoires were released. The samples were drawn from two sources: the first 160 participants of the ongoing ImmuneRACE study, and 950 to 1,500 subjects contributed by 6 global collaborators. Sample metadata almost always included a de-identified subject ID, COVID-19 status, age in years and sex. Where available, HLA class I and class II types were taken from metadata supplied by the sample provider and were not determined by assay-based typing. Broader findings and caveats from the paper: How much clinical and demographic metadata was included differed by source and by participant, and the metadata was provided uncurated.

Trimmed from V: 5 bases; trimmed from J: 3 bases; junction bases lacking a gene match: 3. From the cysteine up to the phenylalanine, the CDR3 has a length of 13 residues. The sequence is cut down to CDR3 DNA, 39 bases in frame from base 1. According to the germline V gene, CDR1 reads MDHEN and CDR2 reads SYDVKM. TCRbeta CDR3 regions were amplified from genomic DNA by means of the immunoSEQ Assay, a bias-controlled multiplex PCR. The paper's data handling went like this. Within the assay, amplification of reference gene primers was used to estimate how many nucleated cells each sample contained. To quantify the absolute abundance of each unique TCRbeta CDR3 rearrangement, sequence reads were collapsed and filtered. For each sample, productive Simpson clonality was calculated by taking the square root of Simpson's diversity index across productive rearrangements. TCRdb mirrors the immuneACCESS table, restricted to in-frame sequences. Some clones are absent from its copies; in checked studies, under half trace to an unresolved V gene, and the reason for the others is unknown. Clone size and V and J calls were adopted from that table, with D and trimming inferred from the DNA. A total of hundreds of thousands of clones appear in this sample, around 89% of them only once. The ten largest account for approximately 7.2% of the sample.

Another Seattle source contributed samples from volunteer blood donors who had recovered from COVID-19. The collaborating institutions used their own protocols to collect whole blood in K2EDTA tubes. For TCRbeta analysis, collaborator samples were shipped as frozen whole blood, as isolated PBMCs, or as DNA extracted from either sample type. Specimen: peripheral blood. The V and J segments used are TRBV28 and TRBJ2-7, with 8 bases in between that match TRBD1. This TCR came from a young woman who had recovered from COVID-19. The DNA sequence is given as TGTGCCAGCAGTCTGGGACAGGTCTACGAGCAGTACTTC. This translates into CASSLGQVYEQYF.